This TCR beta chain emerged from a study of monozygotic twins with inflammatory bowel disease (dated by TCRdb to between 2018 and 2021). For context, the study as a whole: In total, 28 monozygotic twin pairs made up the full study: 19 Danish pairs, all IBD-discordant, plus nine German pairs, of which four were IBD-concordant and five were IBD-discordant. Each individual had, on average, about 151 000 unique TCRalpha sequences and 181 000 unique TCRbeta sequences available for analysis. Within discordant pairs, disease-associated traits were sought mainly by comparing IBD patients with their genetically identical healthy co-twins. Study-wide findings and limitations: Because patients were on differing immunosuppressive treatments, the repertoires may have picked up extra background noise and inter-individual variability. Different T cell subtypes could not be distinguished in the analysis. The results gave no support for a single strong signal or clonotype linked to IBD. No difference in repertoire similarity was observed between concordant and discordant twins, possibly owing to limited statistical power. A decrease in TCRbeta repertoire diversity, as measured by inverse Simpson index, was observed in IBD patients compared with their healthy co-twins. Compared with healthy twins, IBD patients had fewer clonotypes in common with other individuals, a difference most pronounced in patients showing signs of disease activity.

From each donor, a roughly 2.3 ml peripheral blood sample was collected into PAXgene tubes and stored at -80 degrees C. Without T cell sorting, total RNA was isolated from whole blood using the PAXgene blood miRNA kit on an automated QIAcube. Peripheral blood from monozygotic twin pairs who were concordant or discordant for inflammatory bowel disease underwent deep TCRalpha and TCRbeta repertoire profiling using unique molecular barcoding. Smoking habits were recorded for all twin pairs, and individuals were classified as current, former or never smokers. Library generation was performed with 5' RACE. Each TCR library was prepared from about 3.5 ug of total RNA. cDNA was synthesized with SMARTScribe reverse transcriptase in eight separate reactions per sample. During cDNA synthesis, template switching introduced unique molecular identifiers that contained a 6-nucleotide sample barcode. TCRalpha and TCRbeta cDNA was amplified in two nested PCRs of approximately 16 and 10 cycles, and bead purification was carried out after each PCR. Before amplification, cDNA was treated with uracil DNA-glycosylase and purified using the QIAquick PCR purification kit. In the second PCR, Illumina TruSeq-compatible adapters and sample-specific barcodes were added. Library quality and concentration were checked on TapeStation and Qubit, and libraries were pooled at around 5 ng each. Pooled libraries were sequenced on an Illumina HiSeq2500 single-index Rapid Run with 2 x 100 bp reads and custom sequencing primers. The authors' analysis ran thus. UMI-based consensus assembly with MiGEC version 1.2.6 was used to correct PCR and sequencing errors. MiXCR version 2.1.1 was used for V(D)J alignment, clonotype assembly and CDR3 extraction. Gene usage, clonotype sharing and MAIT/NKT TCR abundance were normalised by analysing the top 1000, 10 000 and 20 000 clonotypes per sample. After downsampling to 27 000 UMIs, diversity was calculated as the inverse Simpson index using the vegan R package. Paired Mann-Whitney U tests were applied to discordant twin pairs, with Benjamini-Hochberg correction for multiple testing. Based on TCRdb reprocessing of the reads, there is one entry per CDR3 protein sequence, and DNA is missing. The V and J calls reflect TCRdb's pipeline rather than the authors' work. This sample's table lists 300,000 to 450,000 distinct CDR3 sequences. Clones ranked in the top ten supply around 2.6% of the sample.

The CDR3 measures 15 amino acids from cysteine to phenylalanine. The DNA is unrecorded. Turning to this clonotype: The antigen it binds to is not known.

The TCR was taken from a human donor with ulcerative colitis or Crohn's disease, or a healthy co-twin of an affected twin (not recorded which). The sample comprised blood. Here the chain combines TRBV12-3 or TRBV12-4 and TRBJ2-1; the D call of TRBD1 rests on TCRdb alone, since no DNA is present to check it. The CDR3 protein: CASSNPGQHYNEQFF.